One T cell receptor beta chain is described in this entry. Its antigen is currently unknown. Reverse transcription of all isolated RNA meant that expressed TCRB transcripts were sequenced. Sequencing of naive, central memory and regulatory T cell samples gave an average of around 4 million reads. Sequencing used immunoSEQ multiplex PCR; TCRdb keeps in-frame clones, though not all of them. This repertoire shows almost 250,000 clones, roughly an eighth found once; its top ten account for 0.026%. Germline lookup yields CDR1 ENHRY and CDR2 SYGVKD. Trimming left V 0 bases short and J 6 bases short, with 9 bases between. This CDR3 contains 14 residues. The data were obtained in a study of beta chain features in type 1 diabetes. General study results and limits: In comparison with healthy donors, patients had naive, central memory and Treg TCRB repertoires that appeared more similar. PCR could preferentially amplify shorter templates, alike in patients and controls. High-TCR-expressing cells could be over-represented by cDNA sequencing.

The clonotype originates from a woman aged 40 to 49 in good health. Sequencing was carried out using naive CD4+ T cells from blood. This rearrangement joins TRBV10-3 to TRBJ2-1, with D possibly TRBD2 on 6 matching bases. CDR3 nucleotides: TGTGCCATCAGTGAGTCGGGTAGCGGCAATGAGCAGTTCTTC. It specifies CAISESGSGNEQFF.